This T cell receptor beta chain derives from a study of identical twins (dated by TCRdb to the mid-2010s). With regard to the full study: The study deep-sequenced TCR alpha and beta repertoires from monozygotic twins, unrelated adults of various ages and cord blood to test whether fetal clonotypes persist. To rule out contamination, replicate twin experiments were performed at different times with different library preparation protocols. Study-wide findings and limitations: Out-of-frame TCR alpha sequences shared between twins showed an excess of low generation-probability sequences compared with coincidental sharing between unrelated individuals. Excess twin sharing in beta out-of-frame sequences was weaker because fewer shared sequences lowered the signal-to-noise ratio. Zero-insertion analyses could be partly confounded by invariant T cells such as MAIT and iNKT, though diverse VJ usage argued against such confounding for most clonotypes. Conclusions relied on cross-sectional statistical analysis, since the same donors could not be followed over many years. Out-of-frame TCR alpha sharing in monozygotic twins was systematically underestimated by recombination models, whereas sharing between unrelated individuals was in agreement with the recombination models. Fewer insertions were carried by abundant cord blood beta clonotypes, a similar but weaker trend appeared in young adult naive repertoires, and no such trend appeared in memory repertoires.

A distance of 15 bases separates the germline ends of V and J, which lose 1 base and 6 bases respectively. Including the terminal cysteine and phenylalanine, the CDR3 comprises 15 residues. This entry keeps only the CDR3 DNA: 45 bases, framed from base 1. CDR1 and CDR2 (SGHNT, YENEEA) derive from the germline V gene. Only healthy Caucasian donors were included. Using Miltenyi CD45RO+ enrichment and human naive T-cell isolation kits, memory (CD45RO+) and naive T cells were isolated from PBMC. The receptor library was made with 5' RACE. Instrument used: Illumina HiSeq 2000. A universal primer binding site was added through template switching, and the final cDNA carried a unique molecular identifier so that TCR cDNA molecules could be counted accurately. First-strand cDNA for TCR alpha and beta chains was synthesized from specific primers in the conserved constant-segment region. To control for contamination, each cDNA library was double barcoded with a SMART-Mk sample barcode plus Illumina barcodes. TruSeq adapter sequences, together with Illumina sample barcodes, were added in two successive PCR steps. The Illumina HiSeq platform was used with custom primers to sequence TCR alpha and beta cDNA libraries. The study's own analysis went as follows. Unique molecular identifiers were extracted from raw reads with MiGEC, and CDR3 positions were determined with MiXCR. For each individual, recombination models were inferred using an EM algorithm with the repgenHMM and IGoR tools. The analysis of shared clonotypes was done with the tcR package in R, with sharing normalized by the product of cloneset sizes. To study raw recombination without the effects of thymic and clonal selection, out-of-frame nonproductive sequences were analyzed. TCRdb handled the public reads itself, with Q25 trimming in fastp and clone calling in MiXCR, and kept productive beta chains. Rows are combined by CDR3 protein, so each entry shows the most common genes and DNA. The V and J calls and clone size are TCRdb's, not the authors'. The sample has about 100,000 distinct CDR3 sequences on record, 5.9% of them singletons. Roughly 12% of the sample lies in the top ten.

At least ten counts were recorded for this clonotype. There is no known antigen for this receptor. No base quality information exists; no much larger clone differs at one position. The rearranged segments are TRBV11-3 and TRBJ1-1; the D gene remains uncertain. The receptor was derived from a woman between 45 and 60 years old in good health. Sequences were obtained from memory T cells sorted from blood. The cell subset or site label, as the study defines it: CD45RO+ enriched T cells. The CDR3 reads as follows: CASSLGDTARAEAFF. The nucleotides read TGTGCCAGCAGCTTAGGAGATACGGCTCGGGCTGAAGCTTTCTTT.